These 25 T cell receptor beta chains were all obtained from the same sample, sequenced in a study of breast tumors, draining lymph nodes, adjacent tissues (dated by TCRdb to the mid-2010s). Receptors were amplified or captured by multiplex PCR. Sequencing was performed on an Illumina HiSeq 2000. Through fastp at Q25 and MiXCR, TCRdb rebuilt clones from the public reads, retaining in-frame beta chains. Records with the same CDR3 protein are collapsed into one entry carrying the most frequent genes and DNA. The sample table holds approximately 17,000 distinct CDR3 sequences, of which just under 45% were seen once. The ten largest clones add up to roughly 14% of the sample. Sequences were obtained from tumor-adjacent breast tissue. These receptors originate from a female donor with breast cancer. Some clones in this sample may be carry-over from other donors' samples.

This clonotype was counted ten times or more. V gene TRBV6-4 combines with J gene TRBJ2-3; 16 positions agree with TRBD2. The CDR3 loop spans 16 amino acids. Germline V gene sequence: CDR1 MRHNA, CDR2 SNTAGT. Trimming at V came to 5 bases and at J to 4 bases, leaving 3 bases not matched to a gene. The CDR3 coding sequence is TGTGCCAGCAGTCACGGGACTAGCGGGGGGGCAGATACGCAGTATTTT. This encodes CASSHGTSGGADTQYF.

In nucleotides, the CDR3 is TGCAGTGCTAGGGCCCTAGCGGGAGGTAACGAGCAGTACTTC. It is translated as CSARALAGGNEQYF. The chain links TRBV20-1 to TRBJ2-7; TRBD2 aligns across 11 bases. The J segment lost 5 bases and the V segment lost 3 bases, leaving 6 bases of the junction unmatched. Germline values: CDR1 DFQATT, CDR2 SNEGSKA (reference sequence). The CDR3 extends over 14 amino acids.

At least ten counts were recorded for this clonotype. This sequence joins TRBV11-3 and TRBJ2-3; D perhaps matches TRBD2 (6 bases). Germline V CDR1 and CDR2: SGHNT, YENEEA. Trimming shortened V by 1 base and J by 6 bases, and 11 bases separated the two germline ends. The CDR3 loop spans 14 amino acids. CDR3 DNA: TGTGCCAGCAGCTTAGCGGGACTGGCCGATACGCAGTATTTT. Translation: CASSLAGLADTQYF. Filled out from reference TRBV11-3 and TRBJ2-3, the complete variable domain reads EAGVVQSPRYKIIEKKQPVAFWCNPISGHNTLYWYLQNLGQGPELLIRYENEEAVDDSQLPKDRFSAERLKGVDSTLKIQPAELGDSAVYLCASSLAGLADTQYFGPGTRLTVL.

The rearrangement links TRBV5-6 to TRBJ2-5; 8 bases line up with TRBD2. Germline V gene sequence: CDR1 SGHDT, CDR2 YYEEEE. CDR3 length: 13 amino acids. V lost 4 bases, J lost 5 bases, and 4 bases stayed unmatched. The CDR3 loop reads CASSGSGKETQYF. In DNA form, the CDR3 reads TGTGCCAGCAGCGGTAGCGGGAAGGAGACCCAGTACTTC.

This chain links TRBV7-3 with TRBJ2-3; TRBD1 might be the D (6 bases). V dropped 2 bases and J dropped 2 bases, with 17 bases sitting between them. Germline assignment: CDR1 SGHTA and CDR2 FQGTGA. The CDR3 consists of 17 residues. This CDR3 reads CASSLARGGGDTDTQYF. For the CDR3, the DNA is TGTGCCAGCAGCTTAGCGCGAGGGGGTGGGGACACAGATACGCAGTATTTT.

A few counts support this clonotype. The V gene is TRBV28, the J gene TRBJ2-7, with 8 nucleotides matching TRBD2. This CDR3 is built from 14 residues. Germline CDR1 and CDR2: MDHEN and SYDVKM. With V trimmed by 3 bases and J by 6 bases, 7 bases remained unmatched. This chain's CDR3 is CASSLSREGLEQYF. DNA for the CDR3: TGTGCCAGCAGTTTGAGTCGGGAGGGCCTCGAGCAGTACTTC. Filled out from reference TRBV28 and TRBJ2-7, the complete variable domain reads DVKVTQSSRYLVKRTGEKVFLECVQDMDHENMFWYRQDPGLGLRLIYFSYDVKMKEKGDIPEGYSVSREKKERFSLILESASTNQTSMYLCASSLSREGLEQYFGPGTRLTVT.

Details on this clonotype: Sequence at one end of the junction differs from germline and may be a read error. CDR3 sequence: CASTQQGTNYGYTF. DNA of the CDR3: TGTGCCAGCACCCAACAGGGGACCAACTATGGCTACACCTTC. This chain connects TRBV4-2 to TRBJ1-2; 7 bases are shared with TRBD1. The CDR3 totals 14 residues. Germline V gives CDR1 LGHNA, CDR2 YNFKEQ.

The chain carries TRBV7-9 and TRBJ2-7; D is ambiguous. This CDR3 has 12 residues. Germline CDR1 SEHNR, CDR2 FQNEAQ (reference sequence). V gave up 5 bases and J gave up 7 bases, with 12 bases separating them. CDR3 in DNA: TGTGCCAGCAGCCGCGATGGGTTAGAGCAGTACTTC. Protein product: CASSRDGLEQYF.

This clonotype is labeled medium-sized (0.01 to 0.1%). This chain joins TRBV30 and TRBJ2-7, with D unclear. CDR1 is GTSNPN, CDR2 SVGIG, per germline (reference sequence). CDR3 length: 14 residues. V gave up 3 bases and J gave up 2 bases, with 14 bases separating them. The CDR3 is CAWRRQWNTYEQYF. CDR3 nucleotide sequence: TGTGCCTGGAGGAGGCAGTGGAATACCTACGAGCAGTACTTC.

The chain uses TRBV20-1 and TRBJ2-7; 12 bases align to TRBD2. This CDR3 has 16 amino acids. The V gene's germline CDR1 is DFQATT and CDR2 SNEGSKA (reference sequence). Unmatched junction bases numbered 7, after V lost 1 base and J lost 3 bases. DNA for the CDR3: TGCAGTGCTAGAGTCCCCAGGACTAGCGGGGTCTACGAGCAGTACTTC. Its protein is CSARVPRTSGVYEQYF.

This clonotype was seen at least ten times. A read error is possible here, since a much larger clone lies one base away. The CDR3 reads CASSPGNSNQPQHF. As DNA, the CDR3 is TGTGCCAGCAGTCCCGGGAATAGCAATCAGCCCCAGCATTTT. This chain connects TRBV6-1 to TRBJ1-5, with D unclear. Trimming shortened V by 5 bases and J by 0 bases, and 8 bases separated the two germline ends. This CDR3 has 14 residues. CDR1 MNHNS and CDR2 SASEGT come from the germline V gene.

The chain links TRBV2 to TRBJ2-1; 8 bases are a match to TRBD2. The junction had 13 bases not matched to a gene; V was cut back by 3 bases and J by 12 bases. Germline V gene data show CDR1 as SNHLY and CDR2 as FYNNEI. The CDR3 covers 15 residues. In nucleotides, the CDR3 is TGTGCCAGCAGTGAGGGGGGTAGCGGGACATTTGGGCAGTTCTTC. This codes for CASSEGGSGTFGQFF.

This sequence joins TRBV19 and TRBJ2-5, with D perhaps matching TRBD1 (5 bases). The CDR3 runs to 13 residues. The germline V and J ends were trimmed by 1 base and 3 bases, with 6 bases remaining between them. Germline V gene data show CDR1 as LNHDA and CDR2 as SQIVND (reference sequence). CDR3 in amino acids: CASSIGGKETQYF. The CDR3 DNA reads TGTGCCAGTAGTATAGGGGGCAAAGAGACCCAGTACTTC. Combining the CDR3 with reference TRBV19 and TRBJ2-5 gives the whole variable domain DGGITQSPKYLFRKEGQNVTLSCEQNLNHDAMYWYRQDPGQGLRLIYYSQIVNDFQKGDIAEGYSVSREKKESFPLTVTSAQKNPTAFYLCASSIGGKETQYFGPGTRLLVL.

By frequency in the sample, this clonotype is medium-sized. The V gene is TRBV7-9, the J gene TRBJ2-7, with TRBD2 matching over 7 bases. The CDR3 is 14 residues long. Per the germline V gene, CDR1 is SEHNR and CDR2 is FQNEAQ (reference sequence). J was trimmed by 2 bases and V by 5 bases; bases with no gene match: 6. CDR3 loop: CASSPVGGTYEQYF. The CDR3 nucleotides read TGTGCCAGCAGCCCCGTGGGGGGGACCTACGAGCAGTACTTC.

V is TRBV7-2 and J is TRBJ2-3; 12 bases are a match to TRBD2. The V and J ends lost 0 bases and 2 bases, in that order; junction bases with no gene match: 3. Germline CDR1 and CDR2: SGHTA and FQGNSA. The CDR3 sequence is 17 residues long. CDR3 sequence reads: CASSLALAGGITDTQYF. The CDR3 DNA sequence: TGTGCCAGCAGCTTAGCGCTAGCGGGAGGGATCACAGATACGCAGTATTTT.

This sequence joins TRBV6-6 and TRBJ2-7; 13 bases match TRBD2. The CDR3 extends over 15 amino acids. From germline, CDR1 is MNHNY and CDR2 SVGAGI (reference sequence). Germline trimming cut 5 bases from V and 5 bases from J; bases unmatched to any gene: 6. CDR3 nucleotides: TGTGCCAGCAGTCCGACTAGCGGGAGGACCAACGAGCAGTACTTC. Amino acid sequence: CASSPTSGRTNEQYF.

This chain uses TRBV11-2 with TRBJ1-2, with D tentatively TRBD1 (5 bases). V lost 1 base, J lost 0 bases, and 9 bases lay in between. Per germline, CDR1 SGHAT and CDR2 FQNNGV. The CDR3 extends over 15 amino acids. The CDR3 loop is CASSLAPGTNYGYTF. CDR3 in DNA: TGTGCCAGCAGCTTAGCCCCAGGGACTAACTATGGCTACACCTTC.

V gene TRBV29-1 combines with J gene TRBJ2-1; tentatively, D is TRBD2 (6 bases). V was trimmed by 2 bases and J by 6 bases, leaving 11 bases between them. Germline CDR1 reads SQVTM; CDR2 reads ANQGSEA. The CDR3 consists of 13 residues. The CDR3 nucleotides are TGCAGCGTTGAACTAGCGAGGCCCAATGAGCAGTTCTTC. This codes for CSVELARPNEQFF.

V gene TRBV12-3 or TRBV12-4 combines with J gene TRBJ1-2; TRBD1 matches 11 bases. The CDR3 runs to 16 residues. Trimming took 5 bases from V and 1 from J; bases not matched to a gene: 6. Written as DNA, the CDR3 is TGTGCCAGCAGTCCCGGACAGGGGGCCGATAACTATGGCTACACCTTC. Its translation is CASSPGQGADNYGYTF.

The rearrangement uses TRBV7-6 and TRBJ2-3; a weak D match, TRBD2 (5 bases). Germline V CDR1 and CDR2: SGHVS, FNYEAQ. The length of the CDR3 is 13 residues. V lost 5 bases and J 2 bases, leaving 8 bases between the germline ends. Here the CDR3 reads CASSPGSTDTQYF. The CDR3 DNA follows: TGTGCCAGCAGCCCGGGGTCCACAGATACGCAGTATTTT.

This clonotype is classed as medium-sized. This chain links TRBV24-1 with TRBJ2-6, with TRBD1 matching over 7 bases. The germline V gene encodes CDR1 KGHDR and CDR2 SFDVKD. V shed 4 bases and J 5 bases; nucleotides not matched to a gene: 7. This CDR3 comprises 16 residues. CDR3 in amino acids: CATSDHRQGRANVLTF. The CDR3 nucleotides read TGTGCCACCAGTGACCACCGACAGGGCAGGGCCAACGTCCTGACTTTC.

This clonotype showed up many times. The rearrangement joins TRBV28 to TRBJ1-2; 10 bases agree with TRBD1. Per germline, CDR1 MDHEN and CDR2 SYDVKM. This CDR3 region has 14 residues. V was clipped by 6 bases and J by 8 bases; unmatched bases: 9. The CDR3 DNA reads as TGTGCCAGCAGCCCAGACAGGGGGCTGGGGGGCTACACCTTC. It codes for CASSPDRGLGGYTF.

This clonotype counts as medium-sized. V usage is TRBV7-8 and J usage is TRBJ2-3; 8 bases match TRBD2. The CDR3 extends over 15 amino acids. V was clipped by 3 bases and J by 3 bases; unmatched bases: 5. CDR1 SGHVS and CDR2 FQNEAQ come from the germline V gene. CDR3 in DNA: TGTGCCAGCAGCTTCGGGGGGGCCGGTACAGATACGCAGTATTTT. It translates to CASSFGGAGTDTQYF.

The chain uses TRBV6-5 and TRBJ1-5, with a possible D match to TRBD1 (5 bases). The CDR3 spans 13 residues. Germline V lookup: CDR1 MNHEY, CDR2 SVGAGI. V lost 5 bases, J lost 2 bases, and 7 bases lay in between. The CDR3 reads CASSRGGNQPQHF. In DNA, the CDR3 is TGTGCCAGCAGTCGGGGGGGCAATCAGCCCCAGCATTTT.

This clonotype is medium-sized within its sample. The chain carries TRBV5-8 and TRBJ2-5; tentatively, D is TRBD1 (7 bases). This CDR3 has 13 residues. CDR1 is SGHTS and CDR2 is YDEGEE in the germline V gene. Trimming removed 1 base from V and 5 bases from J, with 9 bases in between. CDR3 sequence (DNA): TGTGCCAGCAGCTTGCCAGGGGGGGAGACCCAGTACTTC. It is translated as CASSLPGGETQYF. Complete variable domain (other parts from reference TRBV5-8 and TRBJ2-5): EAGVTQSPTHLIKTRGQQATLRCSPISGHTSVYWYQQALGLGLQFLLWYDEGEERNRGNFPPRFSGRQFPNYSSELNVNALELEDSALYLCASSLPGGETQYFGPGTRLLVL.